This T cell receptor beta chain was identified during a study of blood T cell repertoires in COVID-19 (dated by TCRdb to 2020 to 2022). About the full investigation: Samples from collaborators originated in the United States, Italy and Spain and spanned both the acute and convalescent phases of COVID-19. The material from the prospective study consisted of cDNA or gDNA derived from T cells, B-cell-depleted T cells, or PBMCs. The dataset comprised deeply sampled blood TCRbeta repertoires from subjects exposed to, actively infected with, or recovered from COVID-19. A freely available public database, intended as a resource for researchers studying the immune response to SARS-CoV-2, is where the repertoires were released. The samples were drawn from the first 160 participants of the ongoing ImmuneRACE study and from over a thousand subjects provided by 6 global collaborators. A de-identified subject ID, COVID-19 status, age in years and sex were almost always included in the sample metadata. HLA class I and class II types, where available, came from metadata supplied by the sample provider rather than from assay-based typing.

Whole blood was collected in K2EDTA tubes by collaborating institutions according to the institutions' own protocols. Collaborator samples were shipped for TCRbeta analysis as frozen whole blood, isolated PBMCs, or DNA extracted from either sample type. V lost 0 bases and J lost 7 bases, and the count of bases not matched to a germline gene is 3. In the germline V gene, CDR1 corresponds to SGHAT and CDR2 to FQNNGV. The CDR3 measures 15 amino acids from cysteine to phenylalanine. Just CDR3 DNA is preserved here, 45 bases in frame from base 1. TCRbeta CDR3 regions were amplified from genomic DNA by means of the immunoSEQ Assay, a bias-controlled multiplex PCR. As for the authors' bioinformatics: Within the assay, amplification of reference gene primers was used to estimate how many nucleated cells each sample contained. To quantify the absolute abundance of each unique TCRbeta CDR3 rearrangement, sequence reads were collapsed and filtered. For each sample, productive Simpson clonality was calculated by taking the square root of Simpson's diversity index across productive rearrangements. Sourced from immuneACCESS, this table was stored by TCRdb with only in-frame sequences that have V and J called. A share of the clones is absent; for the studies checked, an unresolved V gene accounts for under half, and the remainder has no known explanation. The V and J calls and clone size were taken over from that table, and D and trimming were inferred from the DNA. The sample includes about 200,000 clones, with about nine tenths observed a single time. The ten largest clones add up to more than 0.7% of the sample.

Notes on this clone: The specificity of this receptor is unknown. No qualities accompany the bases; no much larger clone lies one base away.

Here is what the overall study found, with its caveats: How much clinical and demographic metadata was included differed by source and by participant, and the metadata was provided uncurated.

Sequenced sample: peripheral blood. The origin of this receptor is an older woman with acute or convalescent COVID-19. The chain uses TRBV11-2 and TRBJ2-1, with 10 bases in between that match TRBD1. The nucleotides read TGTGCCAGCAGCTTAGAGGGGACAGGGGCTAATGAGCAGTTCTTC. Its translation reads: CASSLEGTGANEQFF.